This TCR beta chain comes out of a study of cytomegalovirus exposure and HLA in healthy donors. Study-wide findings and caveats: In a later analysis, at a false discovery rate of 0.05, 15,000 to 20,000 TCR beta sequences matched HLA alleles.

PCR involved 60 Vbeta and 13 Jbeta primers. In the authors' workflow: Later, an analysis found about 83 million unique TCR beta chains, and about 9.9 million of these were shared. The protocol was immunoSEQ multiplex PCR, while the TCRdb copy is restricted to in-frame clones and leaves out a portion. D and trimming come from the DNA, and the V and J calls and clone size come from that table. Among around 250,000 clones, 85% to 95% were seen once, and the ten largest hold 1.7%. A remark on this clone: The antigen is unknown.

The CDR3 covers 11 residues. The V gene lost 4 bases and the J gene lost 7 bases, with 9 bases spanning the gap. CDR1 SGHKS and CDR2 YYEKEE come from the germline V gene (reference sequence). The sequencing input was PBMCs. The chain recombines TRBV5-5 with TRBJ2-7; D remains unclear. The TCR was taken from a girl aged 2 to 9 in good health and CMV-seronegative. The CDR3 nucleotides are TGTGCCAGCAGCCCCAACCGGGAGCAGTACTTC. Protein product: CASSPNREQYF.